This note documents a single TCR beta chain sequence. The data derive from a study of blood T cell repertoires in COVID-19. For the study at large: Specimens from acute and convalescent COVID-19 originated in the United States, Italy and Spain. The cDNA or gDNA used as material had been derived from T cells, B-cell-depleted T cells, or PBMCs.

The assay was immunoSEQ multiplex PCR, and TCRdb's table has in-frame clones only and misses some. Of about 66,000 clones in the sample, around 92% were seen once. The CDR3 is 14 amino acids. CDR1 and CDR2 from the germline V gene are SGHAT and FQNNGV. With V trimmed by 5 bases and J by 7 bases, 6 bases remained unmatched. Sample: peripheral blood. The chain combines TRBV11-2 with TRBJ2-2; TRBD1 aligns across 8 bases. The TCR sequence derives from a man aged 55 to 69 with acute or convalescent COVID-19. The CDR3 loop is CASSLTGVNGELFF. CDR3 DNA sequence: TGTGCCAGCAGCCTGACAGGGGTGAACGGGGAGCTGTTTTTT.